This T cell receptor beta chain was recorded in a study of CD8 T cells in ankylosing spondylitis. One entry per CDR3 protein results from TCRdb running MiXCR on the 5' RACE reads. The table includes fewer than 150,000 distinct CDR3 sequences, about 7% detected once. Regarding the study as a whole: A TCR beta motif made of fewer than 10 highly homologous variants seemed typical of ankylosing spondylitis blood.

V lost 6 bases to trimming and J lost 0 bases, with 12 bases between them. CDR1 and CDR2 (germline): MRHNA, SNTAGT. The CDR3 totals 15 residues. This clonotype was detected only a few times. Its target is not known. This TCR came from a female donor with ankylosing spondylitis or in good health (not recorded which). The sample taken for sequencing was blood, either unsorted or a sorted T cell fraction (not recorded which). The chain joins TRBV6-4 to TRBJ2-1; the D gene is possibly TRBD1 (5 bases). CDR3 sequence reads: CASSQGRSSYNEQFF. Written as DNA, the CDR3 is TGTGCCAGCAGCCAGGGCAGGAGCTCCTACAATGAGCAGTTCTTC.